Shown below are 22 T cell receptor beta chains from a single sample sequenced in a study of T cell repertoires in cytomegalovirus infection. TCRdb reprocessed the reads with MiXCR, giving one entry per CDR3 protein. Of some 110,000 distinct CDR3 sequences detected, about 32% appear once; the ten largest clones hold around 54%. These TCRs' antigens remain unknown. The sample in question was CD8+ T cells from cultured PBMCs, obtained from culture after CMV antigen stimulation. These TCRs come from a human donor in good health (CMV status not recorded). Some clones in this sample may be carry-over from other donors' samples.

CDR3 amino acids: CSARDLQGTYNSPLHF. CDR3 sequence (DNA): TGCAGTGCTAGAGACTTGCAGGGGACGTATAATTCACCCCTCCACTTT. The chain has TRBV20-1 and TRBJ1-6, with D possibly TRBD1 on 6 matching bases. Trimming stripped 0 bases from V and 4 bases from J, with 13 bases between. Germline V gene lookup returns CDR1 DFQATT and CDR2 SNEGSKA (reference sequence). This CDR3 has 16 amino acids.

This chain connects TRBV19 to TRBJ2-1; tentatively, D is TRBD2 (6 bases). The CDR3 is 15 residues long. The germline gives CDR1 LNHDA, CDR2 SQIVND (reference sequence). Trimming pared 4 bases from V and 0 bases from J, leaving 10 bases between. The CDR3 region has the DNA TGTGCCAGTAGTAACGGGGGATCCTCCTACAATGAGCAGTTCTTC. The encoded protein is CASSNGGSSYNEQFF.

This clonotype was observed a few times. V usage is TRBV5-1 and J usage is TRBJ2-7, with 7 positions matching TRBD1. The CDR3 has 18 amino acids. With 5 bases clipped from V and 0 bases from J, the junction kept 17 bases outside the gene matches. The germline V gene has CDR1 SGHRS and CDR2 YFSETQ. CDR3: CASRHGTVKITSSYEQYF. The CDR3 DNA reads as TGCGCCAGCAGGCACGGGACAGTTAAAATAACTAGCTCCTACGAGCAGTACTTC.

There are a few counts of this clonotype. The V gene is TRBV14, the J gene TRBJ1-2, with unresolved D. Trimming cost V 4 bases and J 4 bases, with 10 bases left between them. The germline gives CDR1 SGHDN, CDR2 FVKESK. The CDR3 is made up of 13 amino acids. CDR3 nucleotide sequence: TGTGCCAGCAGCCCGGGCCGAAGCTATGGCTACACCTTC. Its translation: CASSPGRSYGYTF.

The chain links TRBV6-6 to TRBJ2-7, with D perhaps TRBD2 (6 bases). CDR1 is MNHNY and CDR2 is SVGAGI in the germline V gene (reference sequence). V dropped 4 bases and J dropped 0 bases, with 16 bases sitting between them. This CDR3 region has 16 residues. In DNA, the CDR3 is TGTGCCAGCAGTTTGCCCACCGTCGGGGGCTCCTACGAGCAGTACTTC. Protein sequence: CASSLPTVGGSYEQYF.

This clonotype was picked up a small number of times. At one boundary the junction diverges from the germline segment, which might be a read error. The CDR3 sequence is CASSLSLARPTQYF. CDR3 in DNA: TGTGCTAGCAGCTTAAGCCTAGCCCGCCCGACGCAGTATTTT. V and J are TRBV7-6 and TRBJ2-3, with D possibly matching TRBD2 (5 bases). Germline values: CDR1 SGHVS, CDR2 FNYEAQ. This CDR3 region has 14 residues.

This clonotype was recorded many times. The genes are TRBV7-2 and TRBJ1-5; D gene uncertain. The V end was cut by 2 bases, the J end by 6 bases, with 8 bases between. This CDR3 comprises 13 residues. Germline CDR1 reads SGHTA; CDR2 reads FQGNSA. The CDR3 here is CASSLTSFQPQHF. The CDR3 coding sequence is TGTGCCAGCAGCTTAACTAGTTTTCAGCCCCAGCATTTT.

Only one count was recorded for this clonotype. V is TRBV4-2 and J is TRBJ2-2, with a tentative D call TRBD2 (7 bases). Looked up from germline, CDR1 is LGHNA and CDR2 is YNFKEQ. This CDR3 contains 18 residues. Trimming removed 1 base from V and 5 bases from J, with 20 bases in between. The CDR3 spells CASSQGGGEGGPTGELFF. CDR3 coding DNA: TGTGCCAGCAGCCAAGGGGGCGGTGAGGGGGGGCCTACCGGGGAGCTGTTTTTT.

The chain carries TRBV7-2 and TRBJ2-2, with a possible D match to TRBD1 (6 bases). The CDR3 has 13 residues. In germline, CDR1 is SGHTA, CDR2 FQGNSA. Trimming took off 8 bases at V and 6 bases at J, with 13 bases between the two ends. CDR3: CASRQALAGELFF. The CDR3 bases are TGTGCCAGCCGACAGGCGTTGGCCGGGGAGCTGTTTTTT.

This clonotype was seen many times. V is TRBV4-1 and J is TRBJ2-3; 7 bases line up with TRBD2. This CDR3 region has 17 residues. With V trimmed by 1 base and J by 2 bases, 9 bases remained unmatched. The germline CDR1 and CDR2 sequences are MGHRA and YSYEKL. CDR3: CASSQVVLRGTTDTQYF. For the CDR3, the DNA is TGCGCCAGCAGCCAAGTCGTCTTGCGGGGGACCACAGATACGCAGTATTTT.

This rearrangement joins TRBV6-2 or TRBV6-3 to TRBJ2-3, with D perhaps given as TRBD1 or TRBD2 (5 bases each). This CDR3 region has 15 residues. Per germline, CDR1 MNHEY and CDR2 SVGEGT. Deletions cut 7 bases from V and 2 bases from J, with 16 bases between. This chain's CDR3 is CASTGIVGPTDTQYF. DNA for the CDR3: TGTGCCAGCACCGGAATAGTGGGACCCACAGATACGCAGTATTTT.

V usage is TRBV5-5 and J usage is TRBJ2-5, with D possibly TRBD2 on 6 matching bases. Germline V gives CDR1 SGHKS, CDR2 YYEKEE (reference sequence). This CDR3 has 14 amino acids. The V end lost 3 bases, the J end lost 2 bases, and 11 bases lay between the germline ends. In DNA, the CDR3 is TGTGCCAGCAGCTCTGGACTATTTCAAGAGACCCAGTACTTC. Protein: CASSSGLFQETQYF. The full variable domain, rest sourced from reference TRBV5-5 and TRBJ2-5, is DAGVTQSPTHLIKTRGQQVTLRCSPISGHKSVSWYQQVLGQGPQFIFQYYEKEERGRGNFPDRFSARQFPNYSSELNVNALLLGDSALYLCASSSGLFQETQYFGPGTRLLVL.

The chain couples TRBV7-9 to TRBJ1-6; the D gene is possibly TRBD1 (6 bases). The CDR3 spans 14 residues. Trimming removed 4 bases from V and 5 bases from J, with 9 bases in between. The germline CDR1 and CDR2 sequences are SEHNR and FQNEAQ (reference sequence). CDR3 residues: CASSSTGNNSPLHF. The CDR3 nucleotides are TGTGCCAGCAGCTCTACAGGGAATAATTCACCCCTCCACTTT.

This clonotype has more than one count but fewer than ten. The chain combines TRBV29-1 with TRBJ2-6; 8 nucleotides match TRBD2. Trimming cost V 3 bases and J 0 bases; bases outside gene matches: 4. CDR1 is SQVTM and CDR2 is ANQGSEA in the germline V gene. The CDR3 extends over 16 amino acids. CDR3 amino acids: CSVDNGGGSGANVLTF. The CDR3 DNA follows: TGCAGCGTTGACAACGGGGGGGGCTCTGGGGCCAACGTCCTGACTTTC.

The chain carries TRBV7-1 and TRBJ1-4; TRBD1 matches at 9 bases. TRBV7-1 is an ORF, and what it does is uncertain. The junction had 7 bases not matched to a gene; V was cut back by 5 bases and J by 6 bases. The CDR3 spans 15 residues. The CDR3 region has the DNA TGTGCCAGCAGCCCGGGACAGGGCTCCGATGAAAAACTGTTTTTT. Protein product: CASSPGQGSDEKLFF.

This chain connects TRBV24-1 to TRBJ2-1, with D possibly matching TRBD2 (6 bases). The germline CDR1 and CDR2 sequences are KGHDR and SFDVKD. This CDR3 has 13 amino acids. The V end lost 4 bases, the J end lost 10 bases, and 13 bases lay between the germline ends. The CDR3: CATSDHSGPEQFF. DNA of the CDR3: TGTGCCACCAGTGACCATAGCGGCCCCGAGCAGTTCTTC.

The chain links TRBV28 to TRBJ1-3, with D perhaps matching TRBD1 (6 bases). The CDR3 length is 15 residues. Germline values: CDR1 MDHEN, CDR2 SYDVKM. The CDR3 protein is CGTRRQDLSGNTIYF. The CDR3 region has the DNA TGTGGGACACGTCGACAGGACCTCTCTGGAAACACCATATATTTT.

This clonotype was picked up a small number of times. This chain links TRBV7-6 with TRBJ2-1; TRBD2 agrees at 13 bases. CDR1 is SGHVS and CDR2 is FNYEAQ in the germline V gene. With V trimmed by 2 bases and J by 8 bases, 3 bases remained unmatched. The CDR3 consists of 15 residues. The CDR3 loop is CASSLTTSGGDEQFF. The CDR3 nucleotides read TGTGCCAGCAGCTTAACTACTAGCGGGGGGGATGAGCAGTTCTTC.

The rearrangement uses TRBV2 and TRBJ1-1, with D tentatively TRBD1 (6 bases). The CDR3 covers 15 residues. Germline-derived CDR1 and CDR2 are SNHLY and FYNNEI. V lost 10 bases and J 2 bases, leaving 20 bases between the germline ends. The chain's CDR3 is CANLGGGYGNTEAFF. CDR3 in DNA: TGTGCCAACCTAGGGGGTGGGTACGGTAACACTGAAGCTTTCTTT.

V gene TRBV5-1 combines with J gene TRBJ2-1; 11 nucleotides align to TRBD2. V shed 1 base, J shed 2 bases, and the junction held 5 bases outside the gene matches. There are 17 residues in the CDR3. Germline V gene sequence: CDR1 SGHRS, CDR2 YFSETQ. CDR3 in DNA: TGCGCCAGCAGCTTGAAACTAGCGGGGGCGACCTACAATGAGCAGTTCTTC. Translation: CASSLKLAGATYNEQFF.

This clonotype was seen many times. The chain uses TRBV27 and TRBJ1-1; D call uncertain. This CDR3 region has 13 residues. Germline V gene data show CDR1 as MNHEY and CDR2 as SMNVEV (reference sequence). V lost 3 bases to trimming and J lost 5 bases, with 10 bases between them. The CDR3 protein is CASSLAARTEAFF. The CDR3 nucleotides are TGTGCCAGCAGTTTGGCAGCCCGGACTGAAGCTTTCTTT.

The CDR3 reads CASNRFSGGAYEQYF. The CDR3 bases are TGTGCCAGCAACAGATTTAGCGGGGGAGCTTACGAGCAGTACTTC. This chain links TRBV5-6 with TRBJ2-7; TRBD2 aligns across 9 bases. This CDR3 comprises 15 residues. Germline CDR1 SGHDT, CDR2 YYEEEE. After removal of 6 bases from V and 4 bases from J, the junction contained 11 bases not matched to a gene.